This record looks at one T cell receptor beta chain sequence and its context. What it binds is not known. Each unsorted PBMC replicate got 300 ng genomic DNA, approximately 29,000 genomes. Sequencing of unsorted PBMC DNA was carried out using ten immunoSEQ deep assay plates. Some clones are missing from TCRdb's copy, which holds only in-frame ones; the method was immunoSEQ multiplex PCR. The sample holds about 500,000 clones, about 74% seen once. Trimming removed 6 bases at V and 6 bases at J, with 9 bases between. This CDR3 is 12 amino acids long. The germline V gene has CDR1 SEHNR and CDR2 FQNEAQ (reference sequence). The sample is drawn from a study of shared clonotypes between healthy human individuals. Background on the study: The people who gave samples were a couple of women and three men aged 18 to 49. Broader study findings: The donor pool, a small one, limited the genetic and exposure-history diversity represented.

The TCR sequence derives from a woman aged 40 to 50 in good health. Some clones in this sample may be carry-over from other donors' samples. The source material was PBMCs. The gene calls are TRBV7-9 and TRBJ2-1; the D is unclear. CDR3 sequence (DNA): TGTGCCAGCAGAGACCTGAGCAATGAGCAGTTCTTC. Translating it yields CASRDLSNEQFF.